This T cell receptor (beta chain) is drawn from a study of graft-versus-host responses after intestinal transplantation (dated by TCRdb to the early 2020s). About the full investigation: The transplants that recipients got were multivisceral, liver-intestinal, or isolated intestinal. All recipients received anti-thymocyte globulin induction followed by maintenance tacrolimus and steroids for around three years. Bulk TCR-beta CDR3 sequencing was used to track graft-versus-host and host-versus-graft alloreactive T cell clones in the graft, circulation and bone marrow after intestinal transplantation. Alloreactive clones were identified by sequencing pre-transplant mixed lymphocyte reaction products and comparing them with unstimulated pre-transplant donor and recipient T cells. The cohort enrolled some 23 intestinal transplant recipients, one of whom was a retransplant, and 3 patients without pretransplant specimens were excluded. A peak of at least 4% donor T cells among recipient peripheral blood mononuclear cells was the definition used for donor T cell macrochimerism. Rather than going through the commercial service, samples from three later patients were sequenced in-house on an Illumina MiSeq and processed with MiXCR. General conclusions and limits of the study: Early after transplant, peak levels of circulating GvH clones were associated with declines in HvG clones. Conclusions were limited by the relatively low number and heterogeneity of intestinal transplant patients. GvH clones were detected in recipient bone marrow, and some appeared earlier in ileal mucosa or blood, consistent with an intestinal mucosal origin. Patients with donor T cell macrochimerism had high GvH to HvG T cell clonal ratios in their allografts.

The sample holds a few counts of this clone. Sequence at one end of the junction differs from germline and may be a read error. The library was generated by the immunoSEQ multiplex PCR assay. For most patients, genomic DNA was isolated using the Qiagen DNeasy Blood and Tissue Kit and was shipped frozen to Adaptive Biotechnologies for TCR sequencing. High-throughput TCR-beta CDR3 sequencing of genomic DNA from most patients was performed by Adaptive Biotechnologies. For the original study's pipeline: Adaptive's ImmunoSEQ software was the source of the TCR sequencing data for 18 patients, while a few other patients were processed with MiXCR and VDJtools. To correct CD4 versus CD8 sorting errors, any sequence found in both subsets at a frequency ratio below 5:1 was removed. Because the origin of CDR3 nucleotide sequences shared between donor and recipient could not be assigned, those sequences were removed. At least 2-fold expansion over unstimulated cells and a minimum CFSE-low frequency of 0.002% (template counts) or 0.001% (read counts) were required for clones to be classified as alloreactive. A clone was considered mappable if detected in the sequenced pre-transplant spleen, lymph node, or MLR CFSE-low populations of the donor or recipient. Cumulative frequency of alloreactive clones was calculated as a percentage of all sequences weighted by copy number. As stored in TCRdb, this immuneACCESS dataset retains in-frame rearrangements with V and J assigned. A fraction of the clones does not appear; measured against another copy, unresolved V genes explain less than half of the discrepancy, and the remainder lacks a known reason. The V and J calls and the clone size are those of that table, but D and trimming were determined from the DNA. Across this sample there are approximately 9,800 clones, with roughly 29% seen only once. Together, the top ten hold about 5.8% of the sample.

The CDR3 runs 13 amino acids, cysteine and phenylalanine included. Only the CDR3 portion is preserved as DNA: 39 bases, with reading frame beginning at the first base. According to the germline V gene (reference sequence), CDR1 reads MNHNY and CDR2 reads SVGAGI. Explained via the paper, the time point label denotes: cells obtained before transplantation from donor or recipient. In the mixed lymphocyte reactions, about 200,000 CFSE-labeled pre-transplant responders were plated with about 200,000 irradiated violet-dye-labeled stimulators and cultured for more than five days. After the mixed lymphocyte reaction, proliferating CD3+CD4+CFSE-low and CD3+CD8+CFSE-low responder cells were FACS-sorted on a BD Influx sorter.

The sequence is built from TRBV6-6 and TRBJ1-5, with a weak D call of TRBD1 (6 bases match). This TCR derives from a human patient who was an organ donor for intestinal transplantation. The sequencing used alloreactive CD4+ T cells from a mixed lymphocyte reaction culture, collected before transplantation. The sample's cell subset or site label is to be understood as: CFSE-low proliferating T cells sorted from roughly 6-day pre-transplant mixed lymphocyte reaction (GvH or HvG direction). The CDR3 loop reads CAISAGGNQPQHF. The nucleotide sequence reads TGTGCCATCAGTGCAGGGGGCAATCAGCCCCAGCATTTT.